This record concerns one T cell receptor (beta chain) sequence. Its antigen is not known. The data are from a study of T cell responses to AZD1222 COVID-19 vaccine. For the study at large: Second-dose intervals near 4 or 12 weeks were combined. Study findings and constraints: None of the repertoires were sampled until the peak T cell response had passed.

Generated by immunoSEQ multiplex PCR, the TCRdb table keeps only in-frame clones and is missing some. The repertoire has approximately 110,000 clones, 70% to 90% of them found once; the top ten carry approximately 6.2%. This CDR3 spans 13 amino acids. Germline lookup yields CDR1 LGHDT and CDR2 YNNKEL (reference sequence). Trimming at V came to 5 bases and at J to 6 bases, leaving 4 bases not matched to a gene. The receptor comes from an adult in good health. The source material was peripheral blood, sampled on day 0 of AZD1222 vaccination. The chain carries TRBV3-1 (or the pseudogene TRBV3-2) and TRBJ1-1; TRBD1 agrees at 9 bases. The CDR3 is CASSTTGGAEAFF. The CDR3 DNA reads TGTGCCAGCAGCACGACAGGGGGGGCTGAAGCTTTCTTT.